This note documents a single T cell receptor (beta chain) sequence. These data are taken from a study of blood T cell repertoires in COVID-19. Study-wide background: Both acute and convalescent COVID-19 samples were obtained from the United States, Italy and Spain. The analysed material was cDNA or gDNA that came from T cells, B-cell-depleted T cells, or PBMCs.

Authors' data handling: Using reference gene primer amplification, nucleated cell counts were estimated. This table comes from immunoSEQ multiplex PCR, and its TCRdb copy is limited to in-frame clones, with some not included. The V and J calls and clone size come from that table; D and trimming were worked out from the DNA. Here the sample spans about 39,000 clones, about 89% being singletons. The clonotype was recovered from a man aged 45-65 years with active or convalescent COVID-19. Sequencing was done on a sample of peripheral blood.

The CDR3 DNA follows: TGTGCCAGCAGTTCCAGCTTTGGACAGTCCTCTGGAAACACCATATATTTT. Protein: CASSSSFGQSSGNTIYF. This chain uses TRBV2 with TRBJ1-3, with D possibly being TRBD1 (6 bases). CDR1 is SNHLY and CDR2 is FYNNEI in the germline V gene. The CDR3 is 17 residues long. Trimming removed 5 bases at V and 0 bases at J, with 17 bases between.